The clone carrying this T cell receptor (beta chain) was counted a single time. Its matching antigen is unknown. The entry originates in a study of CD8 T cells in Susac syndrome. Overall study results and limits: The CD4+ T cell repertoires in Susac syndrome were not clonally expanded. In its TCR sequencing and HLA analysis, the study acknowledged that the number of individuals was relatively small.

With random hexamers, roughly 0.45 to 1 ug RNA was reverse transcribed. TCRdb used MiXCR to reprocess the immunoSEQ multiplex PCR reads, holding one entry per CDR3 protein. The sample comprises around 200,000 distinct CDR3 sequences, approximately 96% of which are singletons, and 0.098% rests with the top ten. After removal of 3 bases from V and 4 bases from J, the junction contained 4 bases not matched to a gene. This CDR3 comprises 14 residues. CDR1 and CDR2 (germline): SGHAT, FQDESV (reference sequence). Diagnostic criteria defined recently for definite or probable disease were met by the Susac syndrome patients. The CD8+ and CD4+ T cells were negatively isolated, with the TEMRA cells enriched by FACS.

The receptor was isolated from a human donor with Susac syndrome. The gene calls are TRBV11-1 and TRBJ2-5; the match to TRBD1 covers 8 bases. The source material was CD4+ T cells from PBMCs. In DNA form, the CDR3 reads TGTGCCAGCAGCTTCGGACAGGGCCGAGAGACCCAGTACTTC. Translating gives CASSFGQGRETQYF.